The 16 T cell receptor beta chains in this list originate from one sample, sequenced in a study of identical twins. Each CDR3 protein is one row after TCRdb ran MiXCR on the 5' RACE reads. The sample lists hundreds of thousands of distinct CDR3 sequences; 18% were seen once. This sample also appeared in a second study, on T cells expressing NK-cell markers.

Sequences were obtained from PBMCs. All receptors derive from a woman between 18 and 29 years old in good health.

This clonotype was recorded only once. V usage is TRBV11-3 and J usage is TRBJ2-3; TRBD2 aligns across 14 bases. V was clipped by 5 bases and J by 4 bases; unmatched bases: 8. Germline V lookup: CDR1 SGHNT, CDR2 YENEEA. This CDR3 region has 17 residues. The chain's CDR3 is CASSPRTSGGNPDTQYF. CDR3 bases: TGTGCCAGCAGCCCCCGGACTAGCGGGGGGAACCCAGATACGCAGTATTTT.

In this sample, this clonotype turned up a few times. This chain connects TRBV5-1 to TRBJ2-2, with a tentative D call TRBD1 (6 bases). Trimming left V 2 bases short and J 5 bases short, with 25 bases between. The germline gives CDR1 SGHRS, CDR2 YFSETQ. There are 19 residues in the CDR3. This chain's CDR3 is CASSFGVSSQGIGTGELFF. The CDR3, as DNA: TGCGCCAGCAGCTTTGGAGTCTCTTCACAGGGAATTGGGACCGGGGAGCTGTTTTTT.

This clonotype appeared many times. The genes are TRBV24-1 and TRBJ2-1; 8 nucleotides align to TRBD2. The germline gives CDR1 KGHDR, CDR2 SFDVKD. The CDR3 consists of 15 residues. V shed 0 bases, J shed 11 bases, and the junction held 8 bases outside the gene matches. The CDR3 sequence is CATSDLVTGGPKQFF. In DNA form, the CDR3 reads TGTGCCACCAGTGATTTGGTAACGGGAGGGCCCAAGCAGTTCTTC.

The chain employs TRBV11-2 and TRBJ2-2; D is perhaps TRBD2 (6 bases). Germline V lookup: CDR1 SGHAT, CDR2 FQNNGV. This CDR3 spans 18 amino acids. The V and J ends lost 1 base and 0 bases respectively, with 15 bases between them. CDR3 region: CASSLVWASAPNTGELFF. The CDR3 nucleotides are TGTGCCAGCAGCTTAGTTTGGGCTAGCGCCCCGAACACCGGGGAGCTGTTTTTT.

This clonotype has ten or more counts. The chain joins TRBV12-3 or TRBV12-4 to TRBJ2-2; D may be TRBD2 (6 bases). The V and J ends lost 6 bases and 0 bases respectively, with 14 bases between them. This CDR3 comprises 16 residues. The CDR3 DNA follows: TGTGCCAGCAGCCTTCTAGCGACCTCGAACACCGGGGAGCTGTTTTTT. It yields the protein CASSLLATSNTGELFF.

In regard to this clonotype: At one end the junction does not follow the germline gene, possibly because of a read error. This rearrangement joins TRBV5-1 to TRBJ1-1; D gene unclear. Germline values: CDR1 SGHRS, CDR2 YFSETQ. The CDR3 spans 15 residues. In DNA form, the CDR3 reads TGCGCCAGCAGCTTACGGCAAGGTGCGAACACTGAAGCTCTCTTT. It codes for CASSLRQGANTEALF.

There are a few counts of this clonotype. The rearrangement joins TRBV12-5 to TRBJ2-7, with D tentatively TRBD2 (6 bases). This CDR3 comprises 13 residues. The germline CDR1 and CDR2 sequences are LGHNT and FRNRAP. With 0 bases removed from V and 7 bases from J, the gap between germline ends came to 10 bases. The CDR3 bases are TGTGCTAGTGGTTTGGTACGGGGGAAGGAGCAGTACTTC. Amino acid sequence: CASGLVRGKEQYF.

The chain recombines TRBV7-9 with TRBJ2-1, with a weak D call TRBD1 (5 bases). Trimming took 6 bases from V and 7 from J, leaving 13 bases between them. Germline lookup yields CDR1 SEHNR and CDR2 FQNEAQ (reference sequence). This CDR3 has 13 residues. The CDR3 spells CASRATGRNEQFF. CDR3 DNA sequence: TGTGCCAGCAGGGCTACAGGAAGGAATGAGCAGTTCTTC.

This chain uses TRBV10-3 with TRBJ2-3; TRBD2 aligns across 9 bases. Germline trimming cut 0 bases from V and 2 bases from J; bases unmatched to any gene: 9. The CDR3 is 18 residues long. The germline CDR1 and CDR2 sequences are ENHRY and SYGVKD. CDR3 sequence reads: CAISESSGRSWNTDTQYF. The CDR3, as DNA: TGTGCCATCAGTGAGTCAAGCGGGAGGTCATGGAACACAGATACGCAGTATTTT.

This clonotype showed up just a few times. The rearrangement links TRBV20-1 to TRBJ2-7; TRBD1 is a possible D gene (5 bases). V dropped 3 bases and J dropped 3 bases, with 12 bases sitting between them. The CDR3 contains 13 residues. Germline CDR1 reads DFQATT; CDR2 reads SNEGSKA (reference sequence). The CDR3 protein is CSASGQGNYEQYF. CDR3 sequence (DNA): TGCAGTGCTAGTGGGCAGGGAAACTACGAGCAGTACTTC.

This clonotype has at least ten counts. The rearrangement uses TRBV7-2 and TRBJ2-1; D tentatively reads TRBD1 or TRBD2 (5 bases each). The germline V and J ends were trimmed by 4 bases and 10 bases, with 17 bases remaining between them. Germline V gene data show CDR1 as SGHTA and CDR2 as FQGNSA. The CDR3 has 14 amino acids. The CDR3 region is CASSSIWGNFEQFF. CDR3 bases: TGTGCCAGCAGCTCCATCTGGGGGAATTTCGAGCAGTTCTTC.

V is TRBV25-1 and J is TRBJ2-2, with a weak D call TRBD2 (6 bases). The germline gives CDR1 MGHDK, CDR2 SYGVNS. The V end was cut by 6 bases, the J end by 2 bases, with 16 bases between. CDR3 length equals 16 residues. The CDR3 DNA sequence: TGTGCCAGCAGCAACTTGGAGGGAGATAACACCGGGGAGCTGTTTTTT. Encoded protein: CASSNLEGDNTGELFF. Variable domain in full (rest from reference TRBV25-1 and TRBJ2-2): EADIYQTPRYLVIGTGKKITLECSQTMGHDKMYWYQQDPGMELHLIHYSYGVNSTEKGDLSSESTVSRIRTEHFPLTLESARPSHTSQYLCASSNLEGDNTGELFFGEGSRLTVL.

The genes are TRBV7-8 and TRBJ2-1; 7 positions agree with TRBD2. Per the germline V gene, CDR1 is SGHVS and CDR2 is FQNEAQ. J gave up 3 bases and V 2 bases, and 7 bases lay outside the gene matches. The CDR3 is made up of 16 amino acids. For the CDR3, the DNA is TGTGCCAGCAGCTTAAGGCCCGGCGGGAGCTACAATGAGCAGTTCTTC. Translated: CASSLRPGGSYNEQFF.

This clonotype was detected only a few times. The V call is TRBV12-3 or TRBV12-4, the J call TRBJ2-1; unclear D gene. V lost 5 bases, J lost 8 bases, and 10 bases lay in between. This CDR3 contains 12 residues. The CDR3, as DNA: TGTGCCAGCAGTCCCCCCCCCGATGAGCAGTTCTTC. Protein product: CASSPPPDEQFF.

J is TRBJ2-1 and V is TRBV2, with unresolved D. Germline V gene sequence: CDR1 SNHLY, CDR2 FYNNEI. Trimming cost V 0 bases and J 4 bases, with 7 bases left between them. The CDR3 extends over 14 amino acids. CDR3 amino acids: CASSEAQPYNEQFF. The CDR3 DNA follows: TGTGCCAGCAGTGAAGCGCAACCTTACAATGAGCAGTTCTTC.

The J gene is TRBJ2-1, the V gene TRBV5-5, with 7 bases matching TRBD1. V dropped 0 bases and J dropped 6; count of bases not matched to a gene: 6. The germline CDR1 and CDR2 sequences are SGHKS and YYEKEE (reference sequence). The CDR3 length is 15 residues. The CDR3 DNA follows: TGTGCCAGCAGCTTGGCGGGTGACAGGGCCAATGAGCAGTTCTTC. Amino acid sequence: CASSLAGDRANEQFF.